Each of the 25 T cell receptor beta chains below was sequenced from the same sample in a study of tumor-infiltrating lymphocytes in primary liver carcinoma. RNA isolated from unsorted whole blood supplied the blood RNA, with germline DNA also extracted. From around 0.5 ug of total RNA, TCR beta-specific cDNA was reverse-transcribed using a constant-region primer. Amplification in three nested multiplex PCR rounds with slightly modified ARM-PCR gave rise to TCR beta libraries. A C-beta reverse primer was combined with TRBV1-TRBV30 forward primers in the first two PCR rounds, and each round had 10 cycles. TCRdb re-derived calls from the multiplex PCR reads in MiXCR, one entry per CDR3 protein. The data contain more than 150,000 distinct CDR3 sequences, around 60% of them singletons. The sample taken for sequencing was peripheral blood. Every receptor here comes from a man aged 35 to 55 with primary liver carcinoma and hepatitis B virus infection.

Comment on this clonotype: One end of the junction does not line up with germline, which may come from a read error. The V and J genes are TRBV6-5 and TRBJ2-3, with D perhaps assigned TRBD1 or TRBD2 (5 bases each). CDR3 length: 14 amino acids. CDR1 and CDR2 (germline): MNHEY, SVGAGI. CDR3 in amino acids: CASSYGAVRDSQYF. CDR3 DNA: TGCGCCAGCAGTTACGGGGCAGTAAGGGATTCGCAGTATTTT.

On this clonotype: A much larger clone sits a single nucleotide away, making a read error possible. This chain uses TRBV4-1 with TRBJ2-7; D possibly corresponds to TRBD2 (7 bases). Germline V lookup: CDR1 MGHRA, CDR2 YSYEKL. Trimming took 7 bases from V and 0 from J, leaving 16 bases between them. CDR3 size: 15 residues. CDR3 region: CASNPRGGGSYEQYF. The CDR3 DNA is TGCGCCAGCAACCCTCGGGGAGGGGGCTCCTACGAGCAGTACTTC.

The chain carries TRBV6-6 and TRBJ2-7, with D tentatively TRBD1 (6 bases). The CDR3 is made up of 14 amino acids. From germline, CDR1 is MNHNY and CDR2 SVGAGI (reference sequence). Trimming took off 2 bases at V and 4 bases at J, with 12 bases between the two ends. In DNA form, the CDR3 reads TGTGCCAGCAGTTACGTTGACAGGAGTTACGAGCAGTACTTC. It specifies CASSYVDRSYEQYF.

In regard to this clonotype: A read error may account for a junction end that differs from germline. The V and J genes are TRBV11-2 and TRBJ2-1, with 8 nucleotides matching TRBD2. The CDR3 extends over 16 amino acids. Germline V lookup: CDR1 SGHAT, CDR2 FQNNGV. The CDR3 loop reads CASRRLAITRRNEQFF. The CDR3 nucleotides read TGCGCCAGCAGAAGACTAGCGATAACCCGGAGAAATGAGCAGTTCTTC. Drawing the rest from reference TRBV11-2 and TRBJ2-1, the complete variable domain is EAGVAQSPRYKIIEKRQSVAFWCNPISGHATLYWYQQILGQGPKLLIQFQNNGVVDDSQLPKDRFSAERLKGVDSTLKIQPAKLEDSAVYLCASRRLAITRRNEQFFGPGTRLTVL.

Notes on this clonotype: One end of the junction does not line up with germline, which may come from a read error. The chain recombines TRBV29-1 with TRBJ1-1; D may be TRBD1 (5 bases). CDR3 size: 13 residues. Germline V gene lookup returns CDR1 SQVTM and CDR2 ANQGSEA. The CDR3 DNA is TGCAGCGTTGTGCTGGGGGGATTCACTAAAGCTTTCTTT. Translation: CSVVLGGFTKAFF.

With respect to this clonotype: A much larger clone sits a single nucleotide away, making a read error possible. The chain carries TRBV11-2 and TRBJ2-2, with 11 bases lining up with TRBD2. Germline V CDR1 and CDR2: SGHAT, FQNNGV. There are 17 residues in the CDR3. CDR3 in amino acids: CASSPLGLADNTGEQFF. CDR3 nucleotides: TGTGCCAGCAGTCCACTGGGACTAGCGGATAACACCGGGGAGCAGTTTTTT. Using reference TRBV11-2 and TRBJ2-2 for the parts outside the CDR3, the full variable domain is EAGVAQSPRYKIIEKRQSVAFWCNPISGHATLYWYQQILGQGPKLLIQFQNNGVVDDSQLPKDRFSAERLKGVDSTLKIQPAKLEDSAVYLCASSPLGLADNTGEQFFGEGSRLTVL.

The genes are TRBV5-1 and TRBJ2-1, with a possible D match to TRBD1 (5 bases). The CDR3 has 12 amino acids. CDR1 is SGHRS and CDR2 is YFSETQ in the germline V gene. The germline V and J ends were trimmed by 2 bases and 13 bases, with 13 bases remaining between them. In DNA, the CDR3 is TGCGCCAGCAGCTTCCAGGGCGGTGACCAGTTCTTC. It is translated as CASSFQGGDQFF.

About this clonotype itself: An end of the junction does not agree with germline; a read error may underlie this. This chain links TRBV11-2 with TRBJ2-7, with 9 bases identical to TRBD1. Germline values: CDR1 SGHAT, CDR2 FQNNGV. This CDR3 spans 20 amino acids. CDR3 protein: CTSSLDPSYITGGGYHERYF. CDR3 in DNA: TGTACCAGCAGCTTAGACCCCTCCTATATCACAGGGGGCGGGTACCACGAGCGGTACTTC.

This clonotype appeared many times. The chain employs TRBV12-3 or TRBV12-4 and TRBJ2-2, with D unclear. The V end was cut by 4 bases, the J end by 6 bases, with 12 bases between. The CDR3 is made up of 14 amino acids. The CDR3 region has the DNA TGTGCCAGCAGTTCCCGACACCCTCCCGGGGAGCTGTTTTTT. It codes for CASSSRHPPGELFF.

This clonotype came up once. A read error may produce the germline difference seen at one junction end. The V call is TRBV29-1, the J call TRBJ2-1; 7 bases map to TRBD2. The CDR3 loop spans 13 amino acids. Germline CDR1 reads SQVTM; CDR2 reads ANQGSEA. CDR3 nucleotide sequence: TGCAGCGTTGAAACTAGCGAGGCCCCTGAGCAGCTCTTC. Translated, it gives CSVETSEAPEQLF.

The gene calls are TRBV12-3 or TRBV12-4 and TRBJ2-7; D is possibly TRBD1 or TRBD2 (7 bases each). The CDR3 extends over 18 amino acids. V was cut by 8 bases and J by 2 bases, with 28 bases left in between. The CDR3 here is CASSPRGGGRPVAYEQYF. As DNA, the CDR3 is TGTGCCAGCTCCCCCCGGGGAGGGGGCCGCCCAGTAGCCTACGAGCAGTACTTC.

The chain is built from TRBV4-2 and TRBJ2-2; no firm D call. Trimming took off 1 base at V and 0 bases at J, with 9 bases between the two ends. Germline-derived CDR1 and CDR2 are LGHNA and YNFKEQ. There are 16 residues in the CDR3. The CDR3 DNA reads TGTGCCAGCAGCCAAGGTGGGCTTACGAACACCGGGGAGCTGTTTTTT. This sequence encodes CASSQGGLTNTGELFF.

This clonotype was counted between two and nine times. The V call is TRBV4-1, the J call TRBJ2-7; D may be TRBD2 (5 bases). Germline-derived CDR1 and CDR2 are MGHRA and YSYEKL. The CDR3 loop spans 14 amino acids. V gave up 4 bases and J gave up 3 bases, with 13 bases separating them. The CDR3 region has the DNA TGCGCCAGCAGCCCCTCACCCGGGGACTACGAGCAGTACTTC. This codes for CASSPSPGDYEQYF.

The V gene is TRBV28, the J gene TRBJ2-3; D call uncertain. V dropped 5 bases and J dropped 3 bases, with 9 bases sitting between them. The length of the CDR3 is 13 residues. In germline, CDR1 is MDHEN, CDR2 SYDVKM. The CDR3 DNA reads TGTGCCAGCAGTCTTTTAATTACAGATACGCAGTATTTT. It specifies CASSLLITDTQYF.

Turning to this clonotype: An end of the junction differs from the germline gene, which may be a read error. The rearrangement uses TRBV7-9 and TRBJ2-3; D is unclear. This CDR3 contains 14 residues. Germline CDR1 and CDR2: SEHNR and FQNEAQ (reference sequence). CDR3 nucleotide sequence: TGTGCCAGCAGCTCAGGACCAAACACAGATACGCGGTATTTT. This codes for CASSSGPNTDTRYF.

The table lists this clonotype with many counts. The rearrangement uses TRBV29-1 and TRBJ2-5; weak D call: TRBD2 (6 bases). From germline, CDR1 is SQVTM and CDR2 ANQGSEA. Trimming cost V 7 bases and J 4 bases, with 16 bases left between them. The CDR3 length is 13 residues. In nucleotides, the CDR3 is TGCAGCGCTGACGGGGGAAACGGAGAGACCCAGTACTTC. It encodes CSADGGNGETQYF.

This clonotype was detected only a few times. The chain carries TRBV5-1 and TRBJ2-3, with D maybe TRBD1 (6 bases). This CDR3 is 13 amino acids long. From germline, CDR1 is SGHRS and CDR2 YFSETQ. Trimming removed 4 bases from V and 3 bases from J, with 9 bases in between. CDR3: CASSHRVTDTQYF. The CDR3 bases are TGCGCCAGCAGCCACAGGGTTACAGATACGCAGTATTTT. The whole variable domain, remainder taken from reference TRBV5-1 and TRBJ2-3, is KAGVTQTPRYLIKTRGQQVTLSCSPISGHRSVSWYQQTPGQGLQFLFEYFSETQRNKGNFPGRFSGRQFSNSRSEMNVSTLELGDSALYLCASSHRVTDTQYFGPGTRLTVL.

The chain combines TRBV6-1 with TRBJ2-7, with D perhaps TRBD2 (6 bases). The CDR3 is made up of 14 amino acids. The V end was cut by 5 bases, the J end by 2 bases, with 13 bases between. Germline lookup yields CDR1 MNHNS and CDR2 SASEGT. CDR3 sequence: CASSKGLGAYEQYF. As DNA, the CDR3 is TGTGCCAGCAGTAAGGGACTTGGAGCCTACGAGCAGTACTTC.

The chain combines TRBV28 with TRBJ1-1, with 10 positions matching TRBD1. The V gene end was trimmed by 4 bases and the J gene end by 10 bases; junction bases not matched to a gene: 3. The CDR3 runs to 12 residues. Germline-derived CDR1 and CDR2 are MDHEN and SYDVKM. In DNA, the CDR3 is TGTGCCAGCAGTTGGAGGGACAGGGGAGCTTTCTTT. This sequence encodes CASSWRDRGAFF.

In regard to this clonotype: This could be a read error, since a much larger clone is one nucleotide away. The chain uses TRBV5-5 and TRBJ2-1, with 7 bases aligning to TRBD1. Germline values: CDR1 SGHKS, CDR2 YYEKEE (reference sequence). After removal of 0 bases from V and 14 bases from J, the junction contained 5 bases not matched to a gene. The CDR3 has 12 amino acids. The CDR3 DNA reads TGTGCCAGCAGCTTGGGTCCCAGGGGGAAGTTCTTC. Translating it yields CASSLGPRGKFF.

This sequence joins TRBV30 and TRBJ2-2, with D perhaps given as TRBD1 or TRBD2 (5 bases each). V was pared by 0 bases and J by 7 bases, with 18 bases between. This CDR3 comprises 16 residues. The germline gives CDR1 GTSNPN, CDR2 SVGIG (reference sequence). The CDR3 DNA follows: TGTGCCTGGAGTGTAAGGTGGGACCTCGAAGGCGGGGAGCTGTTTTTT. It yields the protein CAWSVRWDLEGGELFF.

The chain has TRBV12-3 or TRBV12-4 and TRBJ2-5, with 7 bases aligning to TRBD1. The CDR3 is made up of 14 amino acids. V lost 9 bases to trimming and J lost 1 base; unmatched junction nucleotides: 8. The CDR3 bases are TGTGCCAGAAGTACGACAGGGCCCCAAGAGACCCAGTACTTC. As protein: CARSTTGPQETQYF.

In its sample, this clonotype was seen once. The V and J genes are TRBV6-2 or TRBV6-3 and TRBJ1-2; 7 nucleotides line up with TRBD1. Trimming took 5 bases from V and 2 from J; bases not matched to a gene: 8. The CDR3 covers 15 residues. Germline CDR1 reads MNHEY; CDR2 reads SVGEGT. CDR3 sequence (DNA): TGTGCCAGCAGTGACCCCGCGACAGGGAACTATGGCTACACCTTC. It translates to CASSDPATGNYGYTF.

The genes are TRBV6-1 and TRBJ2-1; D may be TRBD1 (6 bases). V lost 0 bases to trimming and J lost 4 bases, with 10 bases between them. The CDR3 totals 15 residues. In germline, CDR1 is MNHNS, CDR2 SASEGT. This CDR3 reads CASSEARGLYNEQFF. CDR3 DNA: TGTGCCAGCAGTGAAGCCAGGGGTCTTTACAATGAGCAGTTCTTC.

The rearrangement joins TRBV30 to TRBJ2-4; D remains ambiguous. Germline-derived CDR1 and CDR2 are GTSNPN and SVGIG (reference sequence). V was clipped by 3 bases and J by 3 bases, with 12 bases between them. This CDR3 spans 14 amino acids. The CDR3 DNA follows: TGTGCCTGGAGGCCCGTACCAGGCAAAAACATTCAGTACTTC. Protein sequence: CAWRPVPGKNIQYF.